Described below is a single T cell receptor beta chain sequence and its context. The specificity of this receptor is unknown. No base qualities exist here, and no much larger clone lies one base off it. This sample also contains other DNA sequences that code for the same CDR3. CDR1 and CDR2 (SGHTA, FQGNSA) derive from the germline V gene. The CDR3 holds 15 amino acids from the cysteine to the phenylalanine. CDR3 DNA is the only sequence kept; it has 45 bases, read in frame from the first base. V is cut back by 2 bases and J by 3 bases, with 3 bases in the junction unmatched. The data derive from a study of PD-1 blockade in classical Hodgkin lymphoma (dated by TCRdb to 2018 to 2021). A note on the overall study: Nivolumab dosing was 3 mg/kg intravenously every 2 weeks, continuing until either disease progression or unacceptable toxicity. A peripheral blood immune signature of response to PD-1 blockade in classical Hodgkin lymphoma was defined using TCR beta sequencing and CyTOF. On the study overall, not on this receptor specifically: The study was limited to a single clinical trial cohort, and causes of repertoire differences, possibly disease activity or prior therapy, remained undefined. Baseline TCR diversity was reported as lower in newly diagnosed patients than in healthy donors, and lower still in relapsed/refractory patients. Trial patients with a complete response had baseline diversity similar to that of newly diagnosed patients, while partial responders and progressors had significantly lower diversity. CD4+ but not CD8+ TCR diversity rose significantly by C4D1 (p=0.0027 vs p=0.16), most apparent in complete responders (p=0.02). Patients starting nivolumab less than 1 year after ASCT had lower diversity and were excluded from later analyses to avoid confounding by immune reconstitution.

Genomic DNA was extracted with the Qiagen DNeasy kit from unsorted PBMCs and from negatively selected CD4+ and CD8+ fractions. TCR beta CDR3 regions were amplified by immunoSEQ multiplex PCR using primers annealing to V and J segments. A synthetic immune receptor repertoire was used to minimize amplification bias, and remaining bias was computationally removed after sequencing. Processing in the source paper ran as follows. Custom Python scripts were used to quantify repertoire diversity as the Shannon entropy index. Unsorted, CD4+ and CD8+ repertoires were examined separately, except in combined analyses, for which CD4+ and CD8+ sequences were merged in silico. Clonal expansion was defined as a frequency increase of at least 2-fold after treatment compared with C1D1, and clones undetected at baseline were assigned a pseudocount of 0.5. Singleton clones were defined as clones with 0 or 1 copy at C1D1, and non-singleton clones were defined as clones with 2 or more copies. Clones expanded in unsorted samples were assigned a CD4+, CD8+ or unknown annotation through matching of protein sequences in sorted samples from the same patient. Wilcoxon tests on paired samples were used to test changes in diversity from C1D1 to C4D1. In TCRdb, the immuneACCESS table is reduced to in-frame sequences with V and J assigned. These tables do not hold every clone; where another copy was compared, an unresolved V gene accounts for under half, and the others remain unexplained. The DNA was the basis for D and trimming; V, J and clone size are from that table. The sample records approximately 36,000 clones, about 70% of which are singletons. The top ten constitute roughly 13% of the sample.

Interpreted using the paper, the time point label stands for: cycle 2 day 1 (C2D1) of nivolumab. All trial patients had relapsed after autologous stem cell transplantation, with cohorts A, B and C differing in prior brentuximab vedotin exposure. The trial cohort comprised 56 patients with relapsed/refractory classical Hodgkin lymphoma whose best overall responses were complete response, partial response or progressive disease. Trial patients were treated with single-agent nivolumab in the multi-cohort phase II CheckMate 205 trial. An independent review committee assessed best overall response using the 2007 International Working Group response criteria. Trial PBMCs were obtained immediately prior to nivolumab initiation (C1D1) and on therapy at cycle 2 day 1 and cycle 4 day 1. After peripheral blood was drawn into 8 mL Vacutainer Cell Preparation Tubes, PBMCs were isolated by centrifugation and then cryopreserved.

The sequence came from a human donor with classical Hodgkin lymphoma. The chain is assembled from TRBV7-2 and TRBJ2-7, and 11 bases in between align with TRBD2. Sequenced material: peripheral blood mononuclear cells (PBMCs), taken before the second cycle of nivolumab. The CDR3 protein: CASSLNSGGVYEQYF. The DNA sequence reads TGTGCCAGCAGCTTAAATAGCGGGGGGGTCTACGAGCAGTACTTC.